This note documents a single T cell receptor beta chain sequence. The protocol was immunoSEQ multiplex PCR, while the TCRdb copy is restricted to in-frame clones and leaves out a portion. This table holds roughly 140,000 clones, around 83% found once. CDR1 and CDR2 from the germline V gene are SGHVS and FQNEAQ. The CDR3 runs 18 residues. Losses at the gene ends were 0 bases for V and 7 bases for J; bases not matched to a gene: 8. The data were obtained in a study of blood T cell repertoires in COVID-19. Sequenced sample: peripheral blood. V is TRBV7-8 and J is TRBJ2-1, with 14 bases fitting TRBD2. The receptor's source is a woman aged 45-65 years with acute or convalescent COVID-19. CDR3 loop: CASSLARGLAGVSNEQFF. Written as DNA, the CDR3 is TGTGCCAGCAGCTTAGCCAGGGGACTAGCGGGAGTATCGAATGAGCAGTTCTTC.